These T cell receptor beta chains were read from a single sample in a study of T cell responses to AZD1222 COVID-19 vaccine. Assay: immunoSEQ multiplex PCR; the TCRdb copy retains only in-frame clones and omits some. The sample shows over 50,000 clones, approximately 88% of them seen only once. The source was peripheral blood, collected on day 0 of AZD1222 vaccination. The source is an adult in good health. Both conserved end residues are part of each CDR3. D genes are given only for firm matches. The listing skips clone size in some rows; elsewhere it reads once, few, many or a size class.

v_gene	abundance	j_gene	d_gene	CDR3aa	CDR3nt
TRBV28	.	TRBJ1-1	.	CASSIIQANTEAFF	TGTGCCAGCAGTATTATACAGGCGAACACTGAAGCTTTCTTT
TRBV4-1	.	TRBJ2-5	TRBD2	CASSHLAGGPVPPQTQYF	TGCGCCAGCAGCCACTTAGCGGGAGGGCCCGTTCCTCCTCAGACCCAGTACTTC
TRBV5-4	.	TRBJ1-2	.	CASSPPSARTSGSGYTF	TGTGCCAGCAGCCCCCCCTCGGCCCGGACATCGGGATCTGGCTACACCTTC
TRBV5-1	.	TRBJ2-1	.	CASSPLASHNEQFF	TGCGCCAGCAGTCCGCTAGCTTCCCACAATGAGCAGTTCTTC
TRBV9	.	TRBJ2-1	TRBD2	CASSVRPGLANYNEQFF	TGTGCCAGCAGCGTTCGACCGGGACTAGCGAACTACAATGAGCAGTTCTTC
TRBV5-1	.	TRBJ2-3	TRBD1	CASSREGASTDTQYF	TGCGCCAGTTCCCGAGAGGGGGCATCGACGGATACGCAGTATTTT
TRBV3-1/TRBV3-2	.	TRBJ1-5	.	CASSQGGGNQPQHF	TGTGCCAGCAGCCAAGGTGGGGGAAATCAGCCCCAGCATTTT
TRBV4-2	.	TRBJ2-7	.	CASSLELGGATYEQYF	TGTGCCAGCAGCTTAGAGCTGGGCGGAGCCACCTACGAGCAGTACTTC
TRBV6-6	.	TRBJ1-2	TRBD1	CASSPTGDYGYTF	TGTGCCAGCAGTCCGACAGGGGACTATGGCTACACCTTC
TRBV7-9	.	TRBJ1-5	TRBD1	CASSAGDRGRNQPQHF	TGTGCCAGCAGCGCAGGAGACAGGGGTCGAAATCAGCCCCAGCATTTT
TRBV7-2	.	TRBJ2-7	.	CASSSSALSSYEQYF	TGTGCCAGCAGCTCTAGCGCCCTCAGCTCCTACGAGCAGTACTTC
TRBV12-5	.	TRBJ2-5	.	CASGLVGLETQYF	TGTGCTAGTGGTTTGGTAGGCCTAGAGACCCAGTACTTC
TRBV18	.	TRBJ2-3	TRBD2	CASSRTRGDTQYF	TGTGCCAGCTCTCGGACTAGAGGCGATACGCAGTATTTT
TRBV5-1	.	TRBJ1-1	.	CASSAGHPNTEAFF	TGCGCCAGCAGCGCGGGACACCCGAACACTGAAGCTTTCTTT
TRBV7-8	.	TRBJ2-7	.	CASSLEGPYEQYF	TGTGCCAGCAGCTTAGAGGGCCCCTACGAGCAGTACTTC
TRBV7-6	.	TRBJ2-1	TRBD1	CASSAGTVQGKKQFF	TGTGCCAGCAGCGCCGGGACAGTACAAGGAAAAAAGCAGTTCTTC
TRBV7-3	.	TRBJ2-2	.	CASSLSGGNSGELFF	TGTGCCAGCAGCTTAAGCGGCGGTAATTCCGGGGAGCTGTTTTTT
TRBV3-1/TRBV3-2	.	TRBJ1-2	TRBD1	CASSQVQGARGYTF	TGTGCCAGCAGCCAAGTTCAGGGGGCGCGAGGCTACACCTTC
TRBV19	few	TRBJ1-5	TRBD1	CASVQGASNQPQHF	TGTGCCAGTGTTCAGGGGGCTAGCAATCAGCCCCAGCATTTT
TRBV6-2/TRBV6-3	.	TRBJ2-5	.	CASSLGRTELAETQYF	TGTGCCAGCAGTCTCGGACGGACGGAGCTGGCGGAGACCCAGTACTTC
TRBV30	.	TRBJ1-2	.	CAFTTGPFYGYTF	TGTGCCTTCACGACAGGCCCCTTCTATGGCTACACCTTC
TRBV19	.	TRBJ2-1	.	CASSITPSSYNEQFF	TGTGCCAGTAGTATAACCCCAAGCTCCTACAATGAGCAGTTCTTC
TRBV7-9	.	TRBJ2-7	TRBD2	CASSRGLADYYEQYF	TGTGCCAGCAGCCGGGGACTAGCGGACTACTACGAGCAGTACTTC
TRBV7-8	.	TRBJ2-3	.	CASSLSRAAADTQYF	TGTGCCAGCAGCTTATCGAGGGCGGCGGCAGATACGCAGTATTTT
TRBV2	.	TRBJ2-6	.	CASGKFSSGANVLTF	TGTGCCAGCGGGAAGTTTAGCTCTGGGGCCAACGTCCTGACTTTC
TRBV30	.	TRBJ2-1	.	CAWSQNNEQFF	TGTGCCTGGTCCCAAAACAATGAGCAGTTCTTC
TRBV6-5	.	TRBJ2-1	.	CASAYGDEQFF	TGTGCCAGCGCGTACGGGGATGAGCAGTTCTTC
TRBV30	.	TRBJ2-5	TRBD2	CAWRKQGTSGLETQYF	TGTGCCTGGAGAAAACAGGGGACTAGCGGGCTCGAGACCCAGTACTTC
TRBV7-9	.	TRBJ1-1	.	CASSSPGGGPNTEAFF	TGTGCCAGCAGCTCGCCAGGCGGAGGGCCGAACACTGAAGCTTTCTTT
TRBV29-1	.	TRBJ2-1	TRBD2	CSVDTSGSVNEQFF	TGCAGCGTTGACACTAGCGGGAGTGTCAATGAGCAGTTCTTC
TRBV28	.	TRBJ1-2	.	CASSLRGRLYGYTF	TGTGCCAGCAGTTTACGGGGCAGGCTTTATGGCTACACCTTC
TRBV18	.	TRBJ1-2	.	CASSPELGLGNYGYTF	TGTGCCAGCTCACCCGAGCTAGGACTGGGAAACTATGGCTACACCTTC
TRBV5-1	.	TRBJ2-2	.	CASSRWDGNTGELFF	TGCGCCAGCAGCCGCTGGGACGGAAACACCGGGGAGCTGTTTTTT
TRBV10-3	.	TRBJ1-2	.	CAIRQDLNYGYTF	TGTGCCATCCGACAGGACCTAAACTATGGCTACACCTTC
TRBV27	.	TRBJ1-2	TRBD1	CATRTGGGVYGYTF	TGTGCCACCAGAACAGGGGGTGGGGTCTATGGCTACACCTTC
TRBV30	.	TRBJ1-5	.	CAWSVTDNQPQHF	TGTGCCTGGAGTGTAACGGATAATCAGCCCCAGCATTTT
TRBV19	.	TRBJ2-1	TRBD2	CASSKGGSGSSYNEQFF	TGTGCCAGTAGTAAAGGGGGTAGCGGGAGCTCCTACAATGAGCAGTTCTTC
TRBV3-1/TRBV3-2	.	TRBJ1-2	.	CASSQGTRRNYGYTF	TGTGCCAGCAGCCAAGGTACCAGGCGTAACTATGGCTACACCTTC
TRBV19	.	TRBJ1-2	.	CASSRGIGDTYGYTF	TGTGCCAGTAGTAGGGGGATTGGGGACACATATGGCTACACCTTC
TRBV30	.	TRBJ2-1	TRBD2	CAWSGGGSSSYNEQFF	TGTGCCTGGAGTGGGGGAGGGAGTAGCTCCTACAATGAGCAGTTCTTC
TRBV7-2	.	TRBJ1-2	.	CASRYSGTDGYTF	TGTGCCAGCAGGTACTCCGGGACCGATGGCTACACCTTC
TRBV27	.	TRBJ1-2	.	CASSSPGGLSNYGYTF	TGTGCCAGCAGTTCCCCCGGGGGCTTAAGTAACTATGGCTACACCTTC
TRBV4-1	.	TRBJ1-1	.	CASSRYRSSGEAFF	TGCGCCAGCAGCCGGTACCGATCGTCAGGTGAAGCTTTCTTT
TRBV18	.	TRBJ2-5	TRBD1	CASSPQGARRETQYF	TGTGCCAGCTCACCACAGGGGGCGAGACGAGAGACCCAGTACTTC
TRBV6-1	.	TRBJ2-6	.	CASSEMGQLPSGANVLTF	TGTGCCAGCAGTGAAATGGGACAACTACCATCTGGGGCCAACGTCCTGACTTTC
TRBV2	.	TRBJ2-1	TRBD2	CASSEGLAGAGFNEQFF	TGTGCCAGCAGTGAGGGACTAGCGGGAGCAGGGTTCAATGAGCAGTTCTTC
TRBV7-2	.	TRBJ1-1	.	CASSLAFLNTEAFF	TGTGCCAGCAGCTTAGCGTTCTTGAACACTGAAGCTTTCTTT
TRBV28	.	TRBJ2-7	TRBD1	CASSTTGRSYEQYF	TGTGCCAGCAGTACGACAGGGCGGTCCTACGAGCAGTACTTC
TRBV7-9	.	TRBJ2-3	TRBD2	CASKPGLAGFAPDTQYF	TGTGCCAGCAAACCGGGACTAGCGGGTTTTGCCCCAGATACGCAGTATTTT
TRBV2	.	TRBJ1-5	.	CASRTDSNQPQHF	TGTGCCAGCAGGACAGATAGCAATCAGCCCCAGCATTTT
TRBV6-2/TRBV6-3	few	TRBJ2-7	TRBD2	CASSLAGGTSYEQYF	TGTGCCAGCAGTTTAGCGGGGGGGACCTCCTACGAGCAGTACTTC
TRBV18	.	TRBJ1-1	TRBD1	CASSLDRQGVRGYTEAFF	TGTGCCAGCTCACTGGACAGACAGGGGGTAAGAGGGTACACTGAAGCTTTCTTT